The source of this T cell receptor (beta chain) is a study of shared clonotypes between healthy human individuals. Overall study context: The donor group consisted of two women and three men, aged 18 to 49.

The study separated CD4+ cells into CD45RA+ naive and CD45RA-negative memory subsets. V lost 2 bases and J lost 9, with 10 bases in between. Germline lookup yields CDR1 MNHEY and CDR2 SMNVEV (reference sequence). CDR3 length: 12 amino acids. The table came from immunoSEQ multiplex PCR; TCRdb's copy has only in-frame clones and leaves some out. The repertoire holds approximately 2.1 million clones, with 93% as singletons. The source of this sequence is a man between 18 and 29 years old in good health. Some clones in this sample may be carry-over from other donors' samples. The sequencing input was naive CD4+ T cells from PBMCs. Specified subset: CD45RA+ positively selected. The chain couples TRBV27 to TRBJ2-5; D is undetermined. This CDR3 is CASSLKGQSQYF. As DNA, the CDR3 is TGTGCCAGCAGTTTAAAGGGTCAGTCCCAGTACTTC.